This T cell receptor (beta chain) was observed in a study of CD4 T cells in relation to SARS-CoV-2 and coronaviruses. Comment on this clone: What it binds is not known.

Measured with immunoSEQ multiplex PCR; TCRdb has only the in-frame clones, and not every one. The data contain 25,000 to 35,000 clones, about three quarters of them singletons. V lost 5 bases and J 2 bases, leaving 18 bases between the germline ends. CDR3 length equals 17 residues. From germline, CDR1 is LNHDA and CDR2 SQIVND (reference sequence). CD4+ T cells from unexposed donors were obtained before the COVID-19 pandemic (2011-2018). Isolation of CD4+ T cells took place after around eleven days in culture. Unexposed-donor CD4+ T cells were probed with SARS-CoV-2 S/N and four cold-coronavirus spikes, cells permitting.

The sample was CD4+ T cells from PBMCs, cultured in vitro. The origin of this receptor is a human donor in good health. This chain connects TRBV19 to TRBJ2-2; the D gene is possibly TRBD2 (6 bases). For the CDR3, the DNA is TGTGCCAGTAGTCCTTGGATTAGCGGAGAAAACACCGGGGAGCTGTTTTTT. Its protein is CASSPWISGENTGELFF.